The source of this T cell receptor beta chain is a study of blood T cell repertoires in COVID-19. Study-wide background: COVID-19 samples from acute and convalescent phases originated in the United States, Italy and Spain. The cDNA or gDNA used as material had been derived from T cells, B-cell-depleted T cells, or PBMCs.

In the source study's methods: Reference gene primers were amplified, and this amplification served to estimate nucleated cell counts. Assay used: immunoSEQ multiplex PCR; TCRdb lists only in-frame clones, some missing. V, J and clone size are taken as reported in that table, and D and trimming were inferred from the DNA itself. The data hold roughly 200,000 clones, with under 90% observed a single time. In the case of this clone: Additional DNA sequences in this sample encode the identical CDR3.

Trimming removed 2 bases at V and 3 bases at J, with 5 bases between. The CDR3 is made up of 13 amino acids. The chain links TRBV12-3 or TRBV12-4 to TRBJ2-1; D gene unclear. This receptor was identified in a man aged 55 to 69 with acute or convalescent COVID-19. Sequenced sample: peripheral blood. Written as DNA, the CDR3 is TGTGCCAGCAGTTTACGCGGCTACAATGAGCAGTTCTTC. As protein: CASSLRGYNEQFF.